What follows are 25 T cell receptor beta chains derived from one specimen sequenced in a study of shared clonotypes between healthy human individuals (TCRdb year 2020). CD8 naive samples consisted of CD45RO-negative cells that were positively selected for CCR7, yielding a CD45RA+CCR7+ population without TemRA cells. The library was built by means of the immunoSEQ multiplex PCR assay. As stored in TCRdb, this immuneACCESS dataset retains in-frame rearrangements with V and J assigned. A fraction of the clones does not appear; measured against another copy, unresolved V genes explain less than half of the discrepancy, and the remainder lacks a known reason. The sample data list about 2 million clones, and 85% to 95% of these were observed just once. 1% to 1.5% of the sample is held by the ten biggest clonotypes. The sample comprised naive CD8+ T cells sorted from blood. The cell subset or site label of this sample denotes: CD45RA+CCR7+. The receptors shown here come from a man between 18 and 29 years old in good health.

The genes are TRBV4-3 and TRBJ2-3; D ambiguous. The V gene lost 0 bases and the J gene lost 6 bases, with 7 bases spanning the gap. The V gene's germline CDR1 is LGHNA and CDR2 YSLEER. This CDR3 has 13 residues. Here the CDR3 DNA reads TGCGCCAGCAGCCAAGATCCCCGGGATACGCAGTATTTT. The encoded protein is CASSQDPRDTQYF.

The V gene is TRBV4-1, the J gene TRBJ1-5, with 10 bases fitting TRBD1. CDR1 and CDR2 (germline): MGHRA, YSYEKL. V gave up 4 bases and J gave up 5 bases; unmatched junction bases: 2. The CDR3 sequence is 14 residues long. CDR3 region: CASSPGQGYQPQHF. CDR3 sequence (DNA): TGCGCCAGCAGCCCGGGACAGGGGTATCAGCCCCAGCATTTT.

This chain joins TRBV6-1 and TRBJ1-1; D gene uncertain. Trimming shortened V by 8 bases and J by 0 bases, and 7 bases separated the two germline ends. CDR3 length: 12 residues. CDR1 MNHNS and CDR2 SASEGT come from the germline V gene. The CDR3 bases are TGTGCCAGCGGCAAGTTGAACACTGAAGCTTTCTTT. Amino acids: CASGKLNTEAFF.

The V gene is TRBV2, the J gene TRBJ2-7, with D hard to call. The germline V gene has CDR1 SNHLY and CDR2 FYNNEI. The CDR3 spans 13 residues. The germline V and J ends were trimmed by 4 bases and 4 bases, with 11 bases remaining between them. The CDR3 reads CASSAVLTYEQYF. The CDR3 coding sequence is TGTGCCAGCAGTGCAGTCCTTACATACGAGCAGTACTTC.

The CDR3 coding sequence is TGTGCCAGCAGTTACCCGATGGAAGAGACCCAGTACTTC. Residues: CASSYPMEETQYF. The chain joins TRBV6-6 to TRBJ2-5; D ambiguous. V lost 2 bases and J lost 3, with 7 bases in between. The CDR3 spans 13 residues. The germline gives CDR1 MNHNY, CDR2 SVGAGI (reference sequence).

The rearrangement joins TRBV4-2 to TRBJ2-1, with 9 bases aligning to TRBD1. Germline V lookup: CDR1 LGHNA, CDR2 YNFKEQ. The ends lost 4 bases at V and 8 bases at J; junction bases unmatched: 9. This CDR3 spans 15 amino acids. In DNA, the CDR3 is TGTGCCAGCAGCCCACGACAGGGGGGTGGAGATGAGCAGTTCTTC. It is translated as CASSPRQGGGDEQFF.

V and J are TRBV6-6 and TRBJ1-5, with TRBD1 matching 7 bases. CDR3 length: 14 amino acids. From germline, CDR1 is MNHNY and CDR2 SVGAGI (reference sequence). J lost 5 bases, V lost 4 bases, and 5 bases had no gene match. The CDR3: CASSWEGADQPQHF. The CDR3, as DNA: TGTGCCAGCAGTTGGGAGGGGGCCGATCAGCCCCAGCATTTT.

The chain links TRBV6-5 to TRBJ2-2, with D perhaps assigned TRBD1 or TRBD2 (5 bases each). The V end lost 5 bases, the J end lost 3 bases, and 13 bases lay between the germline ends. CDR3 length: 15 residues. Germline values: CDR1 MNHEY, CDR2 SVGAGI. CDR3 in DNA: TGTGCCAGCAGTCAAACCGGGGCCTACACCGGGGAGCTGTTTTTT. This codes for CASSQTGAYTGELFF.

This rearrangement joins TRBV6-5 to TRBJ1-1; D uncertain. V lost 0 bases and J lost 2, with 10 bases in between. The germline gives CDR1 MNHEY, CDR2 SVGAGI. The CDR3 totals 15 residues. The CDR3 protein is CASSYSRFPNTEAFF. The CDR3 coding sequence is TGTGCCAGCAGTTACTCGAGGTTCCCCAACACTGAAGCTTTCTTT.

The chain joins TRBV6-1 to TRBJ2-1, with 7 bases matching TRBD2. V dropped 8 bases and J dropped 1; count of bases not matched to a gene: 2. Germline loops: CDR1 MNHNS, CDR2 SASEGT. This CDR3 comprises 13 residues. DNA of the CDR3: TGTGCCAGCGGGGGGGAATCCTACAATGAGCAGTTCTTC. This gives the protein CASGGESYNEQFF.

The genes are TRBV6-1 and TRBJ1-2; no clear D gene. V shed 2 bases and J shed 1 base, with 8 bases lying between them. The germline V gene encodes CDR1 MNHNS and CDR2 SASEGT. CDR3 length equals 14 residues. In DNA, the CDR3 is TGTGCCAGCAGTGAACCGTTGGGTAACTATGGCTACACCTTC. Its protein is CASSEPLGNYGYTF.

The rearrangement joins TRBV2 to TRBJ1-4, with D perhaps TRBD1 (5 bases). The V end lost 5 bases, the J end lost 8 bases, and 12 bases lay between the germline ends. Germline V gene sequence: CDR1 SNHLY, CDR2 FYNNEI. The CDR3 contains 13 residues. CDR3 sequence (DNA): TGTGCCAGCAGTCAGGGACCGTACGAAAAACTGTTTTTT. This encodes CASSQGPYEKLFF.

This clone came up once. CDR3 bases: TGTGCCAGCAGTTTTCTAGGACCACAGGGGCCGAACACTGAAGCTTTCTTT. It is translated as CASSFLGPQGPNTEAFF. The genes are TRBV27 and TRBJ1-1, with 7 bases aligning to TRBD1. Germline CDR1 reads MNHEY; CDR2 reads SMNVEV (reference sequence). Trimming removed 3 bases from V and 1 base from J; junction bases left unmatched: 11. The CDR3 covers 17 residues.

To note about this clone: Additional DNA sequences in this sample encode the identical CDR3. The CDR3 coding sequence is TGTGCCAGTACCAGCGGGACTTACGAGCAGTACTTC. Translating gives CASTSGTYEQYF. The chain has TRBV19 and TRBJ2-7, with 7 bases that match TRBD2. V gave up 7 bases and J gave up 4 bases; unmatched junction bases: 4. The germline CDR1 and CDR2 sequences are LNHDA and SQIVND (reference sequence). This CDR3 is built from 12 residues.

The chain carries TRBV7-2 and TRBJ1-1, with D possibly being TRBD1 (5 bases). CDR3 length: 11 amino acids. Germline CDR1 SGHTA, CDR2 FQGNSA. Trimming left V 4 bases short and J 11 bases short, with 11 bases between. CDR3 bases: TGTGCCAGCAGCTACGGGACGGAGGCTTTCTTT. Translating it yields CASSYGTEAFF.

V and J are TRBV6-5 and TRBJ1-2; no clear D gene. V shed 6 bases and J shed 2 bases, with 10 bases lying between them. The CDR3 totals 13 residues. Germline V gene lookup returns CDR1 MNHEY and CDR2 SVGAGI. CDR3 coding DNA: TGTGCCAGCAGGGAGACGCCCAACTATGGCTACACCTTC. It yields the protein CASRETPNYGYTF.

This chain uses TRBV19 with TRBJ2-1; D remains unclear. With 1 base removed from V and 8 bases from J, the gap between germline ends came to 12 bases. The germline gives CDR1 LNHDA, CDR2 SQIVND (reference sequence). The CDR3 is made up of 14 amino acids. This chain's CDR3 is CASSIAHLWDEQFF. The DNA for the CDR3 is TGTGCCAGTAGTATAGCCCACCTCTGGGATGAGCAGTTCTTC. The variable domain in full, completed from reference TRBV19 and TRBJ2-1, reads DGGITQSPKYLFRKEGQNVTLSCEQNLNHDAMYWYRQDPGQGLRLIYYSQIVNDFQKGDIAEGYSVSREKKESFPLTVTSAQKNPTAFYLCASSIAHLWDEQFFGPGTRLTVL.

V usage is TRBV5-1 and J usage is TRBJ2-3; D call uncertain. V lost 5 bases and J lost 3, with 16 bases in between. CDR1 SGHRS and CDR2 YFSETQ come from the germline V gene. This CDR3 contains 15 residues. The CDR3 spells CASSRIAVSTDTQYF. CDR3 nucleotide sequence: TGCGCCAGCAGTCGAATTGCAGTTTCAACAGATACGCAGTATTTT.

The J gene is TRBJ2-3, the V gene TRBV7-9; D is undetermined. The CDR3 extends over 16 amino acids. Germline loops: CDR1 SEHNR, CDR2 FQNEAQ (reference sequence). V was shortened by 1 base and J by 2 bases, with 13 bases between the two germline ends. CDR3 sequence: CASSLGVYQFTDTQYF. CDR3 DNA: TGTGCCAGCAGCTTAGGTGTCTACCAATTCACAGATACGCAGTATTTT.

This clone was recorded once. This sequence joins TRBV25-1 and TRBJ1-2, with D perhaps TRBD1 (5 bases). The V gene lost 1 base and the J gene lost 3 bases, with 12 bases spanning the gap. In germline, CDR1 is MGHDK, CDR2 SYGVNS. The CDR3 has 15 amino acids. DNA for the CDR3: TGTGCCAGCAGTGAATGGGGCGGGGAGTACTATGGCTACACCTTC. Its protein is CASSEWGGEYYGYTF.

The CDR3: CASRSNNEQFF. CDR3 DNA sequence: TGCGCCAGCAGGTCTAACAATGAGCAGTTCTTC. The rearrangement joins TRBV4-3 to TRBJ2-1; D is uncertain. Trimming removed 6 bases from V and 5 bases from J, with 5 bases in between. The length of the CDR3 is 11 residues. Germline values: CDR1 LGHNA, CDR2 YSLEER.

The CDR3 DNA sequence: TGCGCCAGCAGCCAAAGGTATGAAGGACAGGGCCATGAAAAACTGTTTTTT. It translates to CASSQRYEGQGHEKLFF. The rearrangement links TRBV4-3 to TRBJ1-4; 8 nucleotides match TRBD1. The germline CDR1 and CDR2 sequences are LGHNA and YSLEER. This CDR3 region has 17 residues. Losses at the gene ends were 2 bases for V and 6 bases for J; bases not matched to a gene: 11.

The rearrangement uses TRBV4-1 and TRBJ2-1, with 8 positions matching TRBD2. The CDR3 is 14 residues long. The V and J ends lost 1 base and 8 bases, in that order; junction bases with no gene match: 4. Germline values: CDR1 MGHRA, CDR2 YSYEKL. The CDR3 spells CASSQGLAIDEQFF. DNA for the CDR3: TGCGCCAGCAGCCAAGGACTAGCGATCGATGAGCAGTTCTTC.

This clone was found once. This chain connects TRBV6-1 to TRBJ2-5, with D maybe TRBD1 (5 bases). V shed 7 bases and J shed 1 base, with 16 bases lying between them. This CDR3 is built from 15 residues. Germline-derived CDR1 and CDR2 are MNHNS and SASEGT. The CDR3 nucleotides are TGTGCCAGCACAGGGTGGGCAGGGTCCCAAGAGACCCAGTACTTC. Residues: CASTGWAGSQETQYF.

This clone appeared once. CDR3 in amino acids: CASSSPGLNYEQYF. In DNA, the CDR3 is TGTGCCAGCAGTTCCCCGGGCCTTAACTACGAGCAGTACTTC. The chain recombines TRBV27 with TRBJ2-7; D call uncertain. Deletions cut 4 bases from V and 3 bases from J, with 13 bases between. The CDR3 totals 14 residues. The germline gives CDR1 MNHEY, CDR2 SMNVEV (reference sequence).